This entry features one T cell receptor (beta chain) sequence. These data originate in a study of cytomegalovirus exposure and HLA in healthy donors. Vbeta (60) and Jbeta (13) primers were used in the PCR. Generated by immunoSEQ multiplex PCR, the TCRdb table keeps only in-frame clones and is missing some. The sample comprises 130,000 to 150,000 clones, about 70% of which are singletons, and 3.9% rests with the top ten. This CDR3 comprises 14 residues. Germline V gives CDR1 SGHAT, CDR2 FQNNGV. The V end was cut by 3 bases, the J end by 4 bases, with 13 bases between. The V call is TRBV11-2, the J call TRBJ2-7; possibly TRBD1 for D (5 bases). The sequenced sample was PBMCs. The origin of this receptor is a man aged 18 to 30 in good health and CMV-seronegative. The CDR3 DNA sequence: TGTGCCAGCAGCTTGGAATCCGGACAATACGAGCAGTACTTC. Its protein is CASSLESGQYEQYF.